A selection of T cell receptor beta chains follows, all from one sample in a study of early T cells in non-severe SARS-CoV-2 infection. TCRdb analysed the 5' RACE reads with MiXCR anew, one entry per CDR3 protein. The data show 90,000 to 100,000 distinct CDR3 sequences, with 13% seen just once and 2% to 2.5% held by the top ten. The specimen sequenced was whole blood. These receptors were collected from an adult who was a healthcare worker with PCR-confirmed SARS-CoV-2 infection or an uninfected control (not recorded which). The CDR3 runs from the conserved cysteine through the conserved F or W. The D gene is left open where the match is weak. Not every row has a clone size; where given, it reads once, few, many or a size class.

J	D	size	V	length	CDR3	DNA
TRBJ2-1	TRBD2	few	TRBV29-1	17	CSVESGGEGEAYNEQFF	TGCAGCGTTGAAAGCGGGGGAGAAGGGGAGGCGTACAATGAGCAGTTCTTC
TRBJ2-7	.	.	TRBV6-1	16	CASSEARVRIGFEQYF	TGTGCCAGCAGTGAAGCGAGGGTAAGGATTGGGTTCGAGCAGTACTTC
TRBJ2-5	TRBD2	many	TRBV2	15	CASSLIAGAQETQYF	TGTGCCAGCAGCCTTATAGCGGGGGCTCAAGAGACCCAGTACTTC
TRBJ1-1	.	.	TRBV27	13	CASKGPMNTEAFF	TGTGCCAGCAAAGGCCCTATGAACACTGAAGCTTTCTTT
TRBJ1-2	.	few	TRBV20-1	12	CSAEQGVDGYTF	TGCAGTGCGGAGCAGGGTGTAGACGGCTACACCTTC
TRBJ1-1	.	few	TRBV27	13	CASSFWDNTEAFF	TGTGCCAGCAGTTTTTGGGATAACACTGAAGCTTTCTTT
TRBJ1-2	.	medium-sized	TRBV6-2/TRBV6-3	14	CASSSVGADYGYTF	TGTGCCAGCAGTTCCGTGGGAGCAGACTATGGCTACACCTTC
TRBJ1-2	.	.	TRBV29-1	13	CSADGQAPYGYTF	TGCAGCGCCGACGGACAAGCACCCTATGGCTACACCTTC
TRBJ2-7	TRBD1	.	TRBV11-2	14	CASSASGGSYEQYF	TGTGCCAGCAGCGCATCAGGGGGTTCCTACGAGCAGTACTTC
TRBJ1-4	.	many	TRBV5-1	14	CASSSGTENEKLFF	TGCGCCAGCAGCTCCGGGACCGAGAATGAAAAACTGTTTTTT
TRBJ2-5	TRBD1	.	TRBV29-1	12	CSVDTGGETQYF	TGCAGCGTTGATACAGGGGGAGAGACCCAGTACTTC
TRBJ2-1	.	.	TRBV5-4	15	CASSLAQGSINEQFF	TGTGCCAGCAGCTTGGCCCAGGGGTCCATCAATGAGCAGTTCTTC
TRBJ1-1	.	many	TRBV4-1	14	CASSQSWTAPEAFF	TGCGCCAGCAGCCAATCTTGGACAGCCCCTGAAGCTTTCTTT
TRBJ1-1	TRBD1	few	TRBV29-1	14	CSVMTGRGHTEAFF	TGCAGCGTCATGACAGGGAGGGGGCACACTGAAGCTTTCTTT
TRBJ1-1	.	.	TRBV11-2	12	CASSQLDREAFF	TGTGCCAGCAGCCAACTAGACAGGGAAGCTTTCTTT
TRBJ2-6	.	many	TRBV7-9	16	CASSLSHRTGANVLTF	TGTGCCAGCAGCTTATCCCACAGGACTGGGGCCAACGTCCTGACTTTC
TRBJ2-7	TRBD2	.	TRBV20-1	14	CSASGGGTSYEQYF	TGCAGTGCTAGCGGCGGGGGAACGTCCTACGAGCAGTACTTC
TRBJ2-3	.	.	TRBV2	13	CASNGGATDTQYF	TGTGCCAGCAACGGCGGGGCCACAGATACGCAGTATTTT
TRBJ2-7	TRBD1	many	TRBV29-1	13	CSVPGQGNYEQYF	TGCAGCGTGCCGGGACAGGGTAACTACGAGCAGTACTTC
TRBJ2-7	TRBD1	many	TRBV28	15	CASSLAGQVIYEQYF	TGTGCCAGCAGTTTAGCTGGACAGGTGATATACGAGCAGTACTTC
TRBJ2-5	.	.	TRBV3-1	16	CASSHWARRDQETQYF	TGTGCCAGCAGCCACTGGGCGCGACGGGACCAAGAGACCCAGTACTTC
TRBJ2-1	TRBD1	few	TRBV29-1	14	CSFHAGTGDNEQFF	TGCAGCTTCCACGCCGGGACAGGGGACAATGAGCAGTTCTTC
TRBJ2-7	.	few	TRBV28	13	CASHQGQTDEQYF	TGTGCCAGCCATCAGGGGCAAACGGACGAGCAGTACTTC
TRBJ1-1	.	.	TRBV29-1	15	CSVRVRVGADTEAFF	TGCAGCGTTCGCGTCAGGGTTGGGGCTGACACTGAAGCTTTCTTT
TRBJ1-5	TRBD1	.	TRBV20-1	13	CSAGDRGDQPQHF	TGCAGTGCCGGGGACAGGGGAGATCAGCCCCAGCATTTT
TRBJ2-2	.	many	TRBV11-1	15	CASSRGEPNTGELFF	TGTGCCAGCAGCCGCGGGGAACCGAACACCGGGGAGCTGTTTTTT
TRBJ1-1	.	.	TRBV7-9	13	CASSLVFQSEAFF	TGTGCCAGCAGCTTAGTATTCCAGAGCGAAGCTTTCTTT
TRBJ1-6	TRBD1	few	TRBV6-5	13	CASRGGLDSPLHF	TGTGCCAGCAGAGGGGGCTTGGATTCACCCCTCCACTTT
TRBJ1-5	TRBD1	few	TRBV7-9	16	CASSSKGQGVDQPQHF	TGTGCCAGCAGCTCAAAAGGACAGGGGGTGGATCAGCCCCAGCATTTT
TRBJ2-1	.	many	TRBV4-3	14	CASSQDWGRNEQFF	TGCGCCAGCAGCCAAGATTGGGGGCGGAATGAGCAGTTCTTC
TRBJ1-1	.	.	TRBV28	12	CAVRVSNTEAFF	TGTGCGGTAAGAGTTTCGAACACTGAAGCTTTCTTT
TRBJ1-4	.	.	TRBV2	14	CASSTDYAHEKLFF	TGTGCCAGCAGTACCGATTACGCCCATGAAAAACTGTTTTTT
TRBJ2-7	.	.	TRBV29-1	13	CSVLSGSTYEQYF	TGCAGCGTACTTTCAGGGAGCACCTACGAGCAGTACTTC
TRBJ2-1	.	many	TRBV5-8	15	CASSFRGAPHNEQFF	TGTGCCAGCAGCTTTCGGGGGGCCCCCCACAATGAGCAGTTCTTC
TRBJ2-3	.	few	TRBV11-3	18	CASSLSWGRDEGTDTQYF	TGTGCCAGCAGCTTATCCTGGGGTAGGGATGAGGGCACAGATACGCAGTATTTT
TRBJ2-4	TRBD2	many	TRBV11-2	19	CASSLVTSGGIPAKNIQYF	TGTGCCAGCAGCTTAGTGACTAGCGGGGGGATACCGGCCAAAAACATTCAGTACTTC
TRBJ2-3	.	few	TRBV5-5	12	CASSPHTDTQYF	TGTGCCAGCAGTCCCCACACAGATACGCAGTATTTT
TRBJ2-1	.	few	TRBV6-5	13	CASSETGYNEQFF	TGTGCCAGCAGTGAGACAGGTTACAATGAGCAGTTCTTC
TRBJ2-1	.	many	TRBV27	13	CASTRLSGNEQFF	TGTGCCAGCACTCGCCTCAGCGGCAATGAGCAGTTCTTC
TRBJ2-3	.	.	TRBV11-2	17	CASSSKKLGASTDTQYF	TGTGCCAGCAGCTCGAAGAAACTGGGGGCCAGCACAGATACGCAGTATTTT
TRBJ1-1	.	.	TRBV29-1	15	CSVDIVDPQIPEAFF	TGCAGCGTTGACATCGTCGACCCACAGATTCCTGAAGCTTTCTTT
TRBJ2-1	.	.	TRBV2	13	CASRTPGDNEQFF	TGTGCCAGCAGGACCCCCGGGGACAATGAGCAGTTCTTC
TRBJ2-3	TRBD2	.	TRBV4-1	18	CASSQDERGQQSTDTQYF	TGCGCCAGCAGCCAAGACGAGCGGGGCCAGCAAAGCACAGATACGCAGTATTTT
TRBJ1-2	.	.	TRBV7-2	14	CASSLGTTNYGYTF	TGTGCCAGCAGCTTAGGGACAACTAACTATGGCTACACCTTC
TRBJ2-7	.	many	TRBV7-9	12	CASSLAGSEQYF	TGTGCCAGCAGCTTAGCTGGGTCCGAGCAGTACTTC
TRBJ2-5	.	many	TRBV5-1	12	CASSLVPETQYF	TGCGCCAGCAGCTTGGTTCCAGAGACCCAGTACTTC
TRBJ2-7	TRBD1	many	TRBV4-3	13	CASSQETGPEQYF	TGCGCCAGCAGCCAAGAGACAGGGCCCGAGCAGTACTTC
TRBJ2-7	TRBD2	many	TRBV7-2	15	CASSGRGGQSYEQYF	TGTGCCAGCAGCGGGCGGGGGGGCCAGTCCTACGAGCAGTACTTC
TRBJ1-1	.	.	TRBV6-4	13	CASKRGANTEAFF	TGTGCCAGCAAGCGCGGGGCGAACACTGAAGCCTTCTTT
TRBJ2-5	.	many	TRBV29-1	14	CSLEGRGNQETQYF	TGCAGCCTCGAGGGCCGGGGGAACCAAGAGACCCAGTACTTC
TRBJ2-3	.	.	TRBV29-1	11	CSGLAKDTQYF	TGCAGCGGCCTAGCAAAGGATACGCAGTATTTT
TRBJ2-5	.	.	TRBV5-6	12	CASSLALKTQYF	TGTGCCAGCAGCTTGGCCCTGAAGACCCAGTACTTC
TRBJ2-5	.	.	TRBV11-2	14	CASSRGPSQETQYF	TGTGCCAGCAGCCGGGGACCGTCCCAAGAGACCCAGTACTTC
TRBJ1-6	.	many	TRBV7-3	12	CASSRSGSPLHF	TGTGCCAGCAGCCGCTCGGGGTCACCCCTCCACTTT
TRBJ1-1	.	few	TRBV9	13	CASSVVGDTEAFF	TGTGCCAGCAGCGTAGTTGGGGACACTGAAGCTTTCTTT